This T cell receptor (beta chain) came from a study of HIV-infected patients and healthy controls (dated by TCRdb to between 2014 and 2016). Regarding the research as a whole: CD4 counts rose modestly but significantly in about 90% of the 16 patients after three months of therapy, yet stayed below normal ranges. CD8 counts showed no consistent shift during early therapy, whereas the CD4:CD8 ratio rose slightly. After a further year of therapy, viral load was undetectable in all patients, having already become undetectable in about 65% of the 16 patients by the second bleed. Overall T-cell lymphocytopenia was not observed in the patients, and no significant difference from controls was found in total CDR3 counts per chain. Whether deep TCR repertoire sequencing of small blood samples from HIV patients could capture immune perturbation and reconstitution was tested in the study.

This clonotype was counted many times. Its specific antigen is unknown. No quality values exist for individual bases; no much larger clone is one base distant. The CDR3 measures 15 amino acids from cysteine to phenylalanine. The entry retains the CDR3 DNA only, 45 bases that are in frame from base 1. Per the germline V gene, MGHRA is the CDR1 and YSYEKL is the CDR2. V sheds 6 bases and J sheds 6 bases, leaving 20 bases between their ends. Whole blood was used without cell fractionation, so all unsorted peripheral T cells were reflected in the repertoire. For RNA extraction, approximately 2.5 ml of peripheral blood was drawn into Tempus tubes. The study enrolled HIV-infected adults who had not yet received antiretroviral therapy and were about to begin treatment, and it processed the first sixteen eligible patients. Enrollment excluded patients who had febrile or AIDS-related illness, tumors, hepatitis B or C coinfection, immunomodulatory therapy, recent vaccination or treatment interruptions. Residual genomic DNA was removed with the TURBO-DNase kit and globin mRNA was depleted with GLOBINclear. Pretreatment blood from HIV-infected patients was collected just before antiretroviral therapy was started.

500 ng RNA was reverse transcribed with SuperScript III using primers against the alpha and beta constant regions. Separate alpha and beta chain libraries were made by chain-specific third strand synthesis with multiplexing indices. The protocol used a single primer pair to amplify all rearrangements within a chain, which avoided primer bias, and attached molecular barcodes to each cDNA molecule. Purified cDNA was joined by T4 RNA Ligase 1 to a 5' RACE adapter carrying a random hexamer and the SP2 sequencing primer site. With slow temperature ramps used to favor optimal annealing, second strand synthesis was primed from the SP2 site with Phusion polymerase. Joined together, two random hexamer sequences that had both been added before amplification formed the 12-nucleotide barcode of each molecule. An amplification PCR of around 25 cycles with P5s and P7 primers came after a short first PCR that had added P5 and P7 adapter elements plus a second index. In total the libraries went through about 29 PCR cycles, after which the libraries were quantified on a Qubit, sized on a Bioanalyzer, and diluted to around 4.1 nM. Sequencing of the normalized libraries was done on an Illumina MiSeq using 2 x 250 paired-end kits. Reverse transcription reactions were cleaned up on MinElute columns and eluted into roughly 9.8 ul Tris-Cl. The adapter ligations were run for roughly 25 hours at 16 degrees C, and AMPure XP beads at a 1:1 ratio were afterwards used to clean them. The original pipeline was this. A modified Decombinator processed the demultiplexed FASTQ files and output V, J, insert and barcode information. Sequences that shared a barcode but differed from the dominant sequence were treated as errors and discarded, and barcodes were clustered at Levenshtein distance 3 and counted to estimate the original cDNA molecules. The R packages ineq, vegan, igraph and RCytoscape were used for downstream analyses, with IMGT nomenclature and CDR3 definitions applied. V gene usage was computed over distinct sequences, each TCR counted once to avoid skew from clonal expansion. Whenever two unique CDR3 amino acid sequences within a donor differed by a single Levenshtein edit, similarity networks linked them. In the repertoires, a search was made for a compiled set of published HIV-specific CDR3s (more than 90 alpha, approximately 700 beta) and CMV-specific CDR3s (approximately 13 alpha, around 230 beta). Random subsampling to size-matched repertoires demonstrated that the decreased diversity in patients did not result from their lower sequence numbers. The public sequencing data were trimmed at Q25 with fastp and processed into clonotypes with MiXCR by TCRdb, which kept only in-frame beta chains. Every CDR3 protein is listed once, alongside the most common genes and DNA of its rows. These V and J calls rely on TCRdb rather than the paper's analysis. This sample gives about 10,000 distinct CDR3 sequences in total; about 10% of them show up just once. Of the sample, 15% to 20% is held by the ten largest clones.

Findings and caveats that apply to the study as a whole: HIV-infected repertoires had significantly higher mean Gini indices than controls, possibly reflecting oligoclonality. Healthy controls shared more CDR3s between individuals than HIV+ patients, by Jaccard index and by count of highly shared sequences. Compared with controls, HIV-infected patients showed significantly different mean usage of eight alpha and eight beta V genes. Differing numbers of distinct sequences in patients and controls hindered comparison, and size-matching assigned excessive weight to rare events in the HIV-infected data. Pairing of alpha and beta chains was not determined in the samples. The apparent post-therapy recovery of the Gini index in HIV-infected patients was not reproduced in size-matched repertoire data. During therapy, HIV-associated CDR3s significantly decreased in frequency, while CMV-associated CDR3s did not change significantly, though most became more frequent. The observed differences in diversity were not explained by the slight differences in age and sex profiles between the study cohorts. Using whole blood restricted sequencing depth and prevented separating the dynamics of distinct T-cell subpopulations. The study did not determine donor HLA types. Only sixteen HIV-infected individuals were processed, which the authors considered a major limit on how widely the findings apply. MAIT cell alpha-chain CDR3s were found at high frequency in healthy controls but were severely depleted in HIV+ repertoires. Compared with untreated HIV+ repertoires, healthy control repertoires had roughly threefold more distinct CDR3s and a higher Shannon diversity.

The rearrangement combines TRBV4-1 with TRBJ1-1, with a tentative D gene TRBD1 over 6 matching bases. This TCR derives from an adult with HIV infection. This sample comprised blood, obtained before antiretroviral therapy. The nucleotides read TGCGCCAGCAGTCACTGGAGCGGGGGGCTGGCTGAAGCTTTCTTT. This gives the protein CASSHWSGGLAEAFF.